Below are 19 T cell receptor beta chains sequenced from a single sample in a study of cytomegalovirus exposure and HLA in healthy donors (dated by TCRdb to about 2017). Libraries were built with the immunoSEQ multiplex PCR assay. The multiplex PCR relied on a mix of 60 forward primers for TCR Vbeta segments and 13 reverse primers for TCR Jbeta segments. TCRdb took this table from immuneACCESS and kept in-frame rearrangements with V and J called. Such tables lack part of the clones; where checked against another copy, unresolved V genes explain under half of the gap, and the rest is unexplained. This sample has about 120,000 clones in its table, and roughly 80% of those were observed once. More than 1.5% of the sample lies in the top ten. The source material was PBMCs. These receptors all come from a man in his late teens or twenties in good health and CMV-seronegative.

The table lists this clone with a few counts. The chain is built from TRBV29-1 and TRBJ2-7, with D hard to call. Trimming left V 4 bases short and J 6 bases short, with 16 bases between. CDR1 and CDR2 from the germline V gene are SQVTM and ANQGSEA. The CDR3 totals 13 residues. Here the CDR3 reads CSVGASLSREQYF. In DNA, the CDR3 is TGCAGCGTTGGAGCCTCTCTAAGCCGCGAGCAGTACTTC.

This chain uses TRBV5-1 with TRBJ2-1; D ambiguous. Deletions cut 4 bases from V and 0 bases from J, with 11 bases between. Looked up from germline, CDR1 is SGHRS and CDR2 is YFSETQ. CDR3 length equals 15 residues. Here the CDR3 reads CASSPDLSSYNEQFF. As DNA, the CDR3 is TGCGCCAGCAGCCCTGACTTGAGCTCCTACAATGAGCAGTTCTTC.

The CDR3 bases are TGTGCCAGCAGCTTTCAAATTAACGCGGGGGGGCCCTACGAGCAGTACTTC. As protein: CASSFQINAGGPYEQYF. The chain recombines TRBV13 with TRBJ2-7; TRBD2 agrees at 9 bases. Looked up from germline, CDR1 is PRHDT and CDR2 is FYEKMQ (reference sequence). CDR3 length: 17 amino acids. Losses at the gene ends were 3 bases for V and 2 bases for J; bases not matched to a gene: 11.

The chain couples TRBV2 to TRBJ2-1, with D maybe TRBD2 (6 bases). CDR3 length: 15 residues. The germline V gene has CDR1 SNHLY and CDR2 FYNNEI. Trimming took off 8 bases at V and 6 bases at J, with 20 bases between the two ends. The CDR3 reads CASAPGTHSINEQFF. CDR3 sequence (DNA): TGTGCCAGCGCCCCGGGGACTCACAGTATCAATGAGCAGTTCTTC.

V usage is TRBV5-6 and J usage is TRBJ2-7, with unresolved D. Trimming left V 4 bases short and J 0 bases short, with 14 bases between. This CDR3 is built from 15 residues. From germline, CDR1 is SGHDT and CDR2 YYEEEE. The CDR3 DNA sequence: TGTGCCAGCAGCCCCATCACAGAATTCTCCTACGAGCAGTACTTC. Encoded protein: CASSPITEFSYEQYF.

Only a few counts were recorded for this clone. J is TRBJ2-1 and V is TRBV6-5, with TRBD2 identical over 9 bases. Germline V gives CDR1 MNHEY, CDR2 SVGAGI. This CDR3 region has 15 residues. J lost 5 bases, V lost 5 bases, and 7 bases had no gene match. The CDR3 here is CASSALAGPHNEQFF. The CDR3 DNA reads as TGTGCCAGCAGTGCGCTAGCGGGGCCTCACAATGAGCAGTTCTTC.

This chain connects TRBV5-1 to TRBJ2-3; 7 bases fit TRBD1. V dropped 2 bases and J dropped 0; count of bases not matched to a gene: 12. The CDR3 has 18 residues. The germline V gene encodes CDR1 SGHRS and CDR2 YFSETQ. CDR3 protein: CASSFFSPGQASTDTQYF. The CDR3 DNA follows: TGCGCCAGCAGCTTTTTCTCACCCGGACAGGCTAGCACAGATACGCAGTATTTT.

The chain employs TRBV7-9 and TRBJ1-5; TRBD1 is a possible D gene (5 bases). The germline V gene has CDR1 SEHNR and CDR2 FQNEAQ (reference sequence). V gave up 5 bases and J gave up 0 bases, with 11 bases separating them. This CDR3 contains 15 residues. The CDR3 DNA reads TGTGCCAGCAGCCCTGGGACTTATAGCAATCAGCCCCAGCATTTT. It codes for CASSPGTYSNQPQHF.

This chain links TRBV5-1 with TRBJ1-3, with D possibly matching TRBD1 (6 bases). Per germline, CDR1 SGHRS and CDR2 YFSETQ. CDR3 length: 15 residues. The V end lost 0 bases, the J end lost 3 bases, and 10 bases lay between the germline ends. The CDR3 sequence is CASSLATGFGNTIYF. The DNA of the CDR3 is TGCGCCAGCAGCTTGGCCACAGGGTTTGGAAACACCATATATTTT.

The chain couples TRBV6-1 to TRBJ1-1; D perhaps matches TRBD1 (5 bases). Germline assignment: CDR1 MNHNS and CDR2 SASEGT. The ends were cut back, 4 bases at V and 6 bases at J, with 18 bases in the middle. The CDR3 sequence is 15 residues long. CDR3: CASSGKLSRVAEAFF. The CDR3 DNA sequence: TGTGCCAGCAGTGGTAAGCTCAGCAGGGTCGCTGAAGCTTTCTTT.

V gene TRBV6-5 combines with J gene TRBJ1-2, with unresolved D. V gave up 4 bases and J gave up 6 bases, with 15 bases separating them. Germline CDR1 reads MNHEY; CDR2 reads SVGAGI. The CDR3 length is 14 residues. DNA of the CDR3: TGTGCCAGCAGTTCCCTGGGCGGGCCAGATGGCTACACCTTC. It is translated as CASSSLGGPDGYTF.

This rearrangement joins TRBV7-2 to TRBJ1-2; weak D call: TRBD1 (5 bases). CDR1 and CDR2 from the germline V gene are SGHTA and FQGNSA. V lost 7 bases and J lost 7, with 19 bases in between. The CDR3 consists of 14 residues. CDR3 protein: CASKEGFRLVGYTF. The CDR3 DNA is TGTGCCAGCAAGGAGGGGTTTCGGTTGGTTGGCTACACCTTC.

The chain couples TRBV5-4 to TRBJ2-5, with 13 nucleotides matching TRBD2. Germline V gene lookup returns CDR1 SGHNT and CDR2 YYREEE (reference sequence). The length of the CDR3 is 16 residues. Trimming removed 4 bases from V and 0 bases from J; junction bases left unmatched: 3. CDR3 DNA: TGTGCCAGCAGCCGCGGACTAGCGGGGGACCAAGAGACCCAGTACTTC. This gives the protein CASSRGLAGDQETQYF.

In this sample, this clone turned up a few times. The chain joins TRBV6-5 to TRBJ2-4, with 7 nucleotides matching TRBD1. CDR1 and CDR2 from the germline V gene are MNHEY and SVGAGI. This CDR3 contains 14 residues. V was pared by 4 bases and J by 7 bases, with 7 bases of the junction left unmatched. The CDR3 protein is CASSSPGQQNIQYF. As DNA, the CDR3 is TGTGCCAGCAGTTCTCCGGGACAGCAGAACATTCAGTACTTC.

V is TRBV5-6 and J is TRBJ1-5, with a possible D match to TRBD1 (6 bases). The CDR3 covers 15 residues. Germline lookup yields CDR1 SGHDT and CDR2 YYEEEE. The V and J ends lost 1 base and 1 base respectively, with 9 bases between them. CDR3 nucleotide sequence: TGTGCCAGCAGCTTGCGACAGGCCAGCAATCAGCCCCAGCATTTT. Translation gives CASSLRQASNQPQHF.

V usage is TRBV14 and J usage is TRBJ1-2; 8 positions match TRBD1. The trim removed 5 bases at V and 7 bases at J, leaving 9 bases unmatched. CDR1 and CDR2 from the germline V gene are SGHDN and FVKESK. The CDR3 has 14 amino acids. CDR3 sequence: CASSSITGGSGYTF. CDR3 coding DNA: TGTGCCAGCAGCTCCATTACAGGGGGAAGTGGCTACACCTTC.

The chain carries TRBV6-6 and TRBJ2-6, with D possibly matching TRBD1 (6 bases). Trimming took off 5 bases at V and 0 bases at J, with 11 bases between the two ends. Germline V gives CDR1 MNHNY, CDR2 SVGAGI (reference sequence). CDR3 size: 16 residues. Here the CDR3 reads CASSGGQTSGANVLTF. The DNA of the CDR3 is TGTGCCAGCAGTGGAGGACAGACCTCTGGGGCCAACGTCCTGACTTTC.

This clone showed up just once. The J gene is TRBJ1-4, the V gene TRBV6-6, with D unresolved. This CDR3 has 14 residues. The germline V gene has CDR1 MNHNY and CDR2 SVGAGI (reference sequence). Trimming removed 0 bases at V and 7 bases at J, with 9 bases between. The CDR3 nucleotides read TGTGCCAGCAGTTACTCGTTCGAGGCTGAAAAACTGTTTTTT. Translated: CASSYSFEAEKLFF.

The count of this clone is one. In nucleotides, the CDR3 is TGTGCCAGCAGCCTCGACAGGCTAAAGTATGGCTACACCTTC. Translating it yields CASSLDRLKYGYTF. The chain employs TRBV2 and TRBJ1-2, with D tentatively TRBD1 (6 bases). V was clipped by 6 bases and J by 5 bases, with 16 bases between them. The CDR3 is 14 amino acids. The V gene's germline CDR1 is SNHLY and CDR2 FYNNEI.